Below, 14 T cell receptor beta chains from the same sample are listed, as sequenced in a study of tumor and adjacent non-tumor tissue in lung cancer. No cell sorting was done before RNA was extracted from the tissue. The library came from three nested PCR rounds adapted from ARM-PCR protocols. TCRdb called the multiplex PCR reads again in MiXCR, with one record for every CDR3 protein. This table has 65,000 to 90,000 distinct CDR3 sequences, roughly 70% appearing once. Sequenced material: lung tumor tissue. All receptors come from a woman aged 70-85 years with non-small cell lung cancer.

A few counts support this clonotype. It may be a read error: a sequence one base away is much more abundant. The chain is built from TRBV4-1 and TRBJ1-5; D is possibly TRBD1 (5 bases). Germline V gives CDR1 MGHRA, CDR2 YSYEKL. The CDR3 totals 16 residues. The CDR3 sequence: CASNQSILRGPQPQHF. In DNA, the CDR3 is TGCGCCAGCAACCAAAGTATTTTAAGGGGTCCACAGCCCCAGCATTTT.

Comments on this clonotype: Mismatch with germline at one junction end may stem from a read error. DNA for the CDR3: TGTGCCAACAGTTTTAATCAGGGGCGATTAGGTTCTGGAAACACCATATATTTT. It translates to CANSFNQGRLGSGNTIYF. The rearrangement joins TRBV28 to TRBJ1-3, with D possibly TRBD1 on 6 matching bases. Per the germline V gene, CDR1 is MDHEN and CDR2 is SYDVKM. This CDR3 is built from 18 residues.

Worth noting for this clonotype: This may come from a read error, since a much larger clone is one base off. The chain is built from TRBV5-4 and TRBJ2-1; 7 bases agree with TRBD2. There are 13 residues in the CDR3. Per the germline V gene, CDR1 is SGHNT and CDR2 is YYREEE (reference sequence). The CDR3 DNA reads TGTGCCAGGAGCTGGGCGCGGGAGTATGAGCAGTTCTTC. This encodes CARSWAREYEQFF.

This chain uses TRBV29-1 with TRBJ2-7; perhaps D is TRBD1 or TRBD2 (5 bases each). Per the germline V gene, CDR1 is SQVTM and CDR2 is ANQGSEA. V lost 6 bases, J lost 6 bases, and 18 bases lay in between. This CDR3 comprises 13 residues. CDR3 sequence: CSVDLERGFEQYF. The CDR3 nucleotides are TGCAGCGTCGACCTGGAGAGGGGTTTCGAGCAGTACTTC.

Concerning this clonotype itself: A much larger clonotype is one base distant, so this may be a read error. The CDR3 loop reads CVSSIRQGTNYGYTF. Written as DNA, the CDR3 is TGCGTCAGCAGCATCCGACAGGGCACTAACTATGGCTACACCTTC. The rearrangement uses TRBV5-1 and TRBJ1-2; 7 bases match TRBD1. The CDR3 loop spans 15 amino acids. Looked up from germline, CDR1 is SGHRS and CDR2 is YFSETQ.

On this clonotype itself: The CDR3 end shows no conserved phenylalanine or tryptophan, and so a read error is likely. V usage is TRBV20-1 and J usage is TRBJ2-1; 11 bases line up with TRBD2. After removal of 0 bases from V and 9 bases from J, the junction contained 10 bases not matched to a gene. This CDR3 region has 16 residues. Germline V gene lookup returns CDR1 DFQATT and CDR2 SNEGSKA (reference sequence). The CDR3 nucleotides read TGCAGTGCTAGAGATCCCCTAGCGGGAGGAATAGGTGAGCAGTTCCTC. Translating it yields CSARDPLAGGIGEQFL.

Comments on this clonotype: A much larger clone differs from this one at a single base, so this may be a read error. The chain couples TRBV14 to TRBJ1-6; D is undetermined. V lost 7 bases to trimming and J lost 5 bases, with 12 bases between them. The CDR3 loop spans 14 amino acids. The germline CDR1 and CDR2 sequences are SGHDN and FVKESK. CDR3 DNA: TGTGCCAGCAACCGAATCCCTGATAATTCACCCCTCCACTTT. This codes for CASNRIPDNSPLHF.

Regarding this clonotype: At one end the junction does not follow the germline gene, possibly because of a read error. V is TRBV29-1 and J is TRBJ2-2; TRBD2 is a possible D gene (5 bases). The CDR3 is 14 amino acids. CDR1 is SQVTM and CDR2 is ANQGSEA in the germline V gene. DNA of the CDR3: TGCAGCGTTGATTTCGCTAGCACAACCGTGGAGTTGTTTTTT. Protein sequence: CSVDFASTTVELFF.

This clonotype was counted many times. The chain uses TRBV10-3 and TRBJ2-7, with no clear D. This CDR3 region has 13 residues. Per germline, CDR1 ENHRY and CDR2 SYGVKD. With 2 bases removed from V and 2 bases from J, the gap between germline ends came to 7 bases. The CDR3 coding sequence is TGTGCCATCAGTGAGCCCATTCCCTACGAGCAGTACTTC. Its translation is CAISEPIPYEQYF.

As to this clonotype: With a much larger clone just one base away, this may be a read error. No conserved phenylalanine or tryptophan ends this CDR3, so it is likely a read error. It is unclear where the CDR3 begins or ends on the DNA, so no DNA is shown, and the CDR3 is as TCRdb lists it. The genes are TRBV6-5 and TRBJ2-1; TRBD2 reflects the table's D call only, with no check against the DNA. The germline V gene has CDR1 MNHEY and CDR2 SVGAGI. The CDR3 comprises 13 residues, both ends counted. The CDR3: CASSFDDYSGLFL.

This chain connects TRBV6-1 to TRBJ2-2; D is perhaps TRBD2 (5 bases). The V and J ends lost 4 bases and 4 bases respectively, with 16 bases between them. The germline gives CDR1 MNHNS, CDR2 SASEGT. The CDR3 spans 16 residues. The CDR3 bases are TGTGCCAGCAGTGGGCTAGGAGCGGTGAGCACCGGGGAGCTGTTTTTT. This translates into CASSGLGAVSTGELFF.

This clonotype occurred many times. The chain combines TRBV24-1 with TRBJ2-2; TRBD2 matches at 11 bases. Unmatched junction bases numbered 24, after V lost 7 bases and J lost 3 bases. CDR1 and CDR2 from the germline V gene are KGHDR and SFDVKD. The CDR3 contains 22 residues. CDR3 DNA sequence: TGTGCCACCAGGTCCCTGGGACTAGCGGAGACCGGAGAGAAGAAAGACACCGGGGAGCTGTTTTTT. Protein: CATRSLGLAETGEKKDTGELFF.

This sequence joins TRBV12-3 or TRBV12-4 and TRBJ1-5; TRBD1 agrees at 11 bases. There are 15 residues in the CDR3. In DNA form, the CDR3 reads TGTGCAAGCGGAAGGACAGGGGGCGACCATCAGCCCCAGCATTTT. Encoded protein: CASGRTGGDHQPQHF.

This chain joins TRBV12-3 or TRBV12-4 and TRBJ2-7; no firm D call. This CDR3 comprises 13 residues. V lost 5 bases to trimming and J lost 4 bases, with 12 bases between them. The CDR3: CASSPGPAYEQYF. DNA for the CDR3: TGTGCCAGCAGTCCGGGCCCCGCTTACGAGCAGTACTTC.